The 16 T cell receptor beta chains listed next were all sequenced from one sample in a study of blood T cell repertoires in COVID-19. Method: immunoSEQ multiplex PCR; TCRdb's copy keeps in-frame clones and lacks some. Of about 170,000 clones listed, 88% are singletons. The sample taken for sequencing was peripheral blood. The receptors here all came from a man between 45 and 60 years old who had recovered from COVID-19.

V and J are TRBV6-2 or TRBV6-3 and TRBJ2-1; 12 bases map to TRBD2. This CDR3 comprises 14 residues. CDR1 is MNHEY and CDR2 is SVGEGT in the germline V gene. J lost 10 bases, V lost 5 bases, and 6 bases had no gene match. CDR3 in amino acids: CASSRLAGDSEQFF. The CDR3 DNA sequence: TGTGCCAGCAGTAGACTAGCGGGGGACAGCGAGCAGTTCTTC.

This clone was found once. V and J are TRBV15 and TRBJ1-1; D perhaps matches TRBD1 (5 bases). This CDR3 spans 14 amino acids. V was clipped by 0 bases and J by 1 base, with 6 bases between them. Germline-derived CDR1 and CDR2 are LNHNV and YYDKDF (reference sequence). For the CDR3, the DNA is TGTGCCACCAGCAGAGACAGGGAGAACACTGAAGCTTTCTTT. This codes for CATSRDRENTEAFF.

The gene calls are TRBV6-5 and TRBJ1-5, with TRBD1 identical over 8 bases. Germline V gene lookup returns CDR1 MNHEY and CDR2 SVGAGI. With V trimmed by 4 bases and J by 12 bases, 5 bases remained unmatched. The CDR3 has 12 amino acids. The CDR3 region is CASSSTGGHQHF. CDR3 nucleotides: TGTGCCAGCAGTTCCACAGGGGGTCACCAGCATTTT.

The chain links TRBV27 to TRBJ1-5, with TRBD1 identical over 8 bases. With V trimmed by 2 bases and J by 7 bases, 4 bases remained unmatched. CDR3 length equals 14 residues. Germline values: CDR1 MNHEY, CDR2 SMNVEV (reference sequence). For the CDR3, the DNA is TGTGCCAGCAGTTTAGGACAGGGAAGACAGCCCCAGCATTTT. It yields the protein CASSLGQGRQPQHF.

This clone was observed once. The J gene is TRBJ2-1, the V gene TRBV7-3; 8 nucleotides match TRBD2. The CDR3 runs to 15 residues. CDR1 SGHTA and CDR2 FQGTGA come from the germline V gene. V lost 2 bases, J lost 6 bases, and 6 bases stayed unmatched. CDR3 sequence: CASSLAGLAGNEQFF. The DNA for the CDR3 is TGTGCCAGCAGCTTAGCCGGACTAGCCGGCAATGAGCAGTTCTTC.

The chain is built from TRBV21-1 and TRBJ2-3; the DNA was not used to check the table's D call, TRBD2. TRBV21-1 is tagged as a pseudogene. CDR3 length: 13 residues. In DNA, the CDR3 is TGTGCCAGCTATAGCGGGAGCCCAGATACGCAGTATTTT. Its translation: CASYSGSPDTQYF.

This clone showed up just once. This sequence joins TRBV2 and TRBJ1-2; D ambiguous. The CDR3 runs to 13 residues. V lost 6 bases and J 5 bases, leaving 13 bases between the germline ends. Germline CDR1 is SNHLY and CDR2 is FYNNEI. CDR3 region: CASSQTEQYGYTF. The CDR3 bases are TGTGCCAGCAGCCAGACGGAGCAATATGGCTACACCTTC.

This clone was seen a few times. The CDR3 sequence is CASRDRLGGTGELFF. The CDR3, as DNA: TGCGCCAGCAGGGACAGGCTTGGGGGGACCGGGGAGCTGTTTTTT. The chain recombines TRBV23-1 with TRBJ2-2; D is possibly TRBD1 (7 bases). TRBV23-1 is labeled an ORF, and its function is uncertain. There are 15 residues in the CDR3. V was cut by 6 bases and J by 5 bases, with 16 bases left in between.

This chain links TRBV5-4 with TRBJ1-3, with TRBD1 as a possible D gene (6 bases). The CDR3 consists of 14 residues. Trimming cost V 1 base and J 4 bases, with 9 bases left between them. CDR1 and CDR2 (germline): SGHNT, YYREEE (reference sequence). CDR3 in DNA: TGTGCCAGCAGCTTGACAGGGAGAGGAAACACCATATATTTT. Protein sequence: CASSLTGRGNTIYF.

The gene calls are TRBV6-6 and TRBJ2-1; D unresolved. This CDR3 has 14 amino acids. Germline V gene sequence: CDR1 MNHNY, CDR2 SVGAGI (reference sequence). V was cut by 7 bases and J by 1 base, with 11 bases left in between. Here the CDR3 DNA reads TGTGCCAGCAAGAAAGGAGCGTCCTACAATGAGCAGTTCTTC. This translates into CASKKGASYNEQFF.

The J gene is TRBJ2-7, the V gene TRBV7-2, with a possible D match to TRBD2 (6 bases). Germline V lookup: CDR1 SGHTA, CDR2 FQGNSA. V gave up 3 bases and J gave up 2 bases, with 11 bases separating them. The CDR3 is made up of 14 amino acids. Written as DNA, the CDR3 is TGTGCCAGCAGCTTCCGGGACTCCCCCTACGAGCAGTACTTC. Translating it yields CASSFRDSPYEQYF.

The chain recombines TRBV6-2 or TRBV6-3 with TRBJ1-6; 9 bases are shared with TRBD1. There are 15 residues in the CDR3. With V trimmed by 5 bases and J by 14 bases, 13 bases remained unmatched. Germline CDR1 is MNHEY and CDR2 is SVGEGT. The CDR3 DNA follows: TGTGCCAGCAGTCAGAGGACAGGGGCTGATATTACCCTCCACTTT. Amino acids: CASSQRTGADITLHF.

Written as DNA, the CDR3 is TGTGCCACCAGCATGGCCGGGCAGGGGCCCTACTCTAACTATGGCTACACCTTC. The encoded protein is CATSMAGQGPYSNYGYTF. The chain joins TRBV15 to TRBJ1-2, with D possibly matching TRBD1 (6 bases). Trimming removed 4 bases at V and 0 bases at J, with 21 bases between. Germline V gives CDR1 LNHNV, CDR2 YYDKDF (reference sequence). This CDR3 comprises 18 residues.

The gene calls are TRBV6-1 and TRBJ1-2; 8 positions match TRBD1. This CDR3 comprises 18 residues. V dropped 0 bases and J dropped 0; count of bases not matched to a gene: 9. CDR1 is MNHNS and CDR2 is SASEGT in the germline V gene. The CDR3: CASSEAQGDRISNYGYTF. DNA for the CDR3: TGTGCCAGCAGTGAAGCGCAGGGGGACAGGATATCTAACTATGGCTACACCTTC.

V gene TRBV6-1 combines with J gene TRBJ2-7; tentative D call: TRBD1 (6 bases). Germline lookup yields CDR1 MNHNS and CDR2 SASEGT. There are 16 residues in the CDR3. The V and J ends lost 2 bases and 3 bases respectively, with 17 bases between them. CDR3 in amino acids: CASSELGFAQGYEQYF. The CDR3 DNA is TGTGCCAGCAGTGAATTAGGATTCGCACAGGGCTACGAGCAGTACTTC.

V gene TRBV10-2 combines with J gene TRBJ1-6; D is possibly TRBD1 (6 bases). The CDR3 is made up of 17 amino acids. The germline CDR1 and CDR2 sequences are WSHSY and SAAADI. V dropped 3 bases and J dropped 7 bases, with 19 bases sitting between them. The CDR3 protein is CASSERDRIMGNSPLHF. CDR3 coding DNA: TGCGCCAGCAGTGAACGTGACAGGATAATGGGAAATTCACCCCTCCACTTT.